Listed below are T cell receptor beta chains from one sample, sequenced in a study of T-cell memory formation after mild COVID-19. TCRdb ran MiXCR on the 5' RACE reads and lists one entry per CDR3 protein. The sample includes around 220,000 distinct CDR3 sequences, 16% of them seen just once. Input material: PBMCs or a T cell subset sorted from them (not recorded which). Receptors originate from a young man who had mild COVID-19 (a few samples of this study predate the infection). Cell type and time point are not known. Each CDR3 is given without its conserved first and last residue.

SAGRQGPNTGELF	TRBV20-1	TRBJ2-2
ASSFYGQGAYEQY	TRBV12-3/TRBV12-4	TRBJ2-7
ASSLRLAGSEQF	TRBV12-3/TRBV12-4	TRBJ2-1
ASSTGVERGYT	TRBV7-2	TRBJ1-2
AVSGVHSYNEQF	TRBV12-3/TRBV12-4	TRBJ2-1
ATSDPRQGAEKLF	TRBV24-1	TRBJ1-4
ASSLDYTGELF	TRBV2	TRBJ2-2
ASSVDQGVEKLF	TRBV2	TRBJ1-4
ASSLWDNSYEQY	TRBV12-3/TRBV12-4	TRBJ2-7
AWGSGANVLT	TRBV30	TRBJ2-6
ASSQDGTSGGRETQY	TRBV4-2	TRBJ2-5
ASSSDRESEAF	TRBV6-1	TRBJ1-1
ASSPGSGAAIDTQY	TRBV4-1	TRBJ2-3
ASGGQENYIQY	TRBV2	TRBJ2-4
ASSLEGGTNTEAF	TRBV5-1	TRBJ1-1
SASTGANTGELF	TRBV20-1	TRBJ2-2
ASTDLFDEQY	TRBV12-3/TRBV12-4	TRBJ2-7
ASRLRTGSEKQPQH	TRBV12-3/TRBV12-4	TRBJ1-5
ASTSPGLGYT	TRBV28	TRBJ1-2
ASSKLAGGNTDTQY	TRBV5-1	TRBJ2-3
SATGGGHEKLF	TRBV20-1	TRBJ1-4
ASNLAGGRSEQY	TRBV3-1	TRBJ2-7
ASSWDSSTQETQY	TRBV7-2	TRBJ2-5
ASSLAHPFATNEKLF	TRBV7-9	TRBJ1-4
ASSQDWAVETQY	TRBV4-3	TRBJ2-5
ASSSRVHNQPQH	TRBV7-2	TRBJ1-5
ASSFGGRLGNQPQH	TRBV5-6	TRBJ1-5
AISAGGKETQY	TRBV10-3	TRBJ2-5
ASSLEFNTGWPDTQY	TRBV5-6	TRBJ2-3
ASNQRSHHNEQF	TRBV6-1	TRBJ2-1
ASRGSGHTDTQY	TRBV25-1	TRBJ2-3
ASSRQQGTFEGNTIY	TRBV10-2	TRBJ1-3
ASSLSRVAGETQY	TRBV5-1	TRBJ2-5
ATSEPHQPQH	TRBV24-1	TRBJ1-5
AWSVGGEVRT	TRBV30	TRBJ1-2
ASLGTGANTGELF	TRBV2	TRBJ2-2
ASSERFMSTDTQY	TRBV27	TRBJ2-3
ASSWDGFDSSQF	TRBV7-8	TRBJ2-1
ASSPPGLAGVDTQY	TRBV5-6	TRBJ2-3
ASSLAGESSPLH	TRBV7-8	TRBJ1-6
SASRGGAQETQY	TRBV20-1	TRBJ2-5
ASSLANQGNQPQH	TRBV7-8	TRBJ1-5